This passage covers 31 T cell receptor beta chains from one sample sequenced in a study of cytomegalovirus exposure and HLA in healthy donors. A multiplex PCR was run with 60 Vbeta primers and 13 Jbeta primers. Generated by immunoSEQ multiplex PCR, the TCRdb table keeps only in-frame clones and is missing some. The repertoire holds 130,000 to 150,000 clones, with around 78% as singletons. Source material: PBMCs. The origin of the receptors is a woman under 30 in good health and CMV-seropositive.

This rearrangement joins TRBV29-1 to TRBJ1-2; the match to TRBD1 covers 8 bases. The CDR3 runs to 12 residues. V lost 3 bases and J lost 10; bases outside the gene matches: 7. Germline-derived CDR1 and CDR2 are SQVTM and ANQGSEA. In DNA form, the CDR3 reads TGCAGCGTTGAGAGGCCAGGGGGCGTCTACACCTTC. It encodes CSVERPGGVYTF.

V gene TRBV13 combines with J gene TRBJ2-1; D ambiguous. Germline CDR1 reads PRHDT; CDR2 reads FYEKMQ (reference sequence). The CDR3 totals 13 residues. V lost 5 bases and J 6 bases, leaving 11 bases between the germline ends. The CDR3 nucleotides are TGTGCCAGCAGCCCCATGCCGGGCAATGAGCAGTTCTTC. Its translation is CASSPMPGNEQFF.

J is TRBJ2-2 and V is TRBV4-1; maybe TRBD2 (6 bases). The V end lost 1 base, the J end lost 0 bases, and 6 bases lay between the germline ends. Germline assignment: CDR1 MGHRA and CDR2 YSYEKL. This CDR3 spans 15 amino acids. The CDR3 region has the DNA TGCGCCAGCAGCCAAGGCGGGGCGAACACCGGGGAGCTGTTTTTT. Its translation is CASSQGGANTGELFF.

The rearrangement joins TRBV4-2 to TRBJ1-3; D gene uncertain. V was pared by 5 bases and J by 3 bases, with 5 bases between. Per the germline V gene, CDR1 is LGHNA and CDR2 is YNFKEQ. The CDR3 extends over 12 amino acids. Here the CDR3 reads CASSSNGNTIYF. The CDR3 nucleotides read TGTGCCAGCAGCTCTAATGGAAACACCATATATTTT.

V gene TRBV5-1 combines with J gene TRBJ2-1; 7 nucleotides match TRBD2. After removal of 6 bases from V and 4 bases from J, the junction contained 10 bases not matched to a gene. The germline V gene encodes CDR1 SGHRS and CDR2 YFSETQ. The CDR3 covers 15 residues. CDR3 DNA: TGCGCCAGCACCAGAGAGTGGGGGGGTTACAATGAGCAGTTCTTC. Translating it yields CASTREWGGYNEQFF.

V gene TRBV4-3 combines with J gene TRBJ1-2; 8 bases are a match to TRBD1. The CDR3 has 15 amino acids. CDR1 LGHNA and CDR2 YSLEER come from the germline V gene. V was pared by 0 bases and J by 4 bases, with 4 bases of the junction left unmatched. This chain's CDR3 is CASSQDGQGAYGYTF. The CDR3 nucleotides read TGCGCCAGCAGCCAAGATGGGCAGGGGGCCTATGGCTACACCTTC.

The CDR3 is CASSLAGSNQPQHF. The CDR3 DNA follows: TGTGCCAGCAGCTTAGCGGGCAGCAATCAGCCCCAGCATTTT. The chain couples TRBV7-2 to TRBJ1-5; no clear D. Germline V gene lookup returns CDR1 SGHTA and CDR2 FQGNSA. Trimming removed 0 bases from V and 1 base from J, with 4 bases in between. This CDR3 is 14 amino acids long.

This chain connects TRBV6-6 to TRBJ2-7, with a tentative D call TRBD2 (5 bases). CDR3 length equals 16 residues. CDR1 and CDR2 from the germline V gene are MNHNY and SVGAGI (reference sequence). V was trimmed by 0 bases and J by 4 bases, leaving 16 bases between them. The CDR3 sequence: CASSYSSPRTPYEQYF. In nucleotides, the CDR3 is TGTGCCAGCAGTTACTCTTCCCCGCGGACTCCATACGAGCAGTACTTC.

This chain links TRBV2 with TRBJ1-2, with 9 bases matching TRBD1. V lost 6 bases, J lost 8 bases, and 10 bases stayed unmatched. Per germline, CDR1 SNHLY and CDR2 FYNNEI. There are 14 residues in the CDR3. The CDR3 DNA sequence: TGTGCCAGCAGCCAAATACAGGGGGCGGAAGGCTACACCTTC. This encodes CASSQIQGAEGYTF.

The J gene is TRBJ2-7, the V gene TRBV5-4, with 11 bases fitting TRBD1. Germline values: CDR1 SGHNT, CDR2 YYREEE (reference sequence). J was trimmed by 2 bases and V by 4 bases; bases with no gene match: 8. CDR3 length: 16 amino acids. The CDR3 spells CASSHGGDRGTYEQYF. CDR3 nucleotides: TGTGCCAGCAGCCACGGGGGGGACAGGGGGACCTACGAGCAGTACTTC.

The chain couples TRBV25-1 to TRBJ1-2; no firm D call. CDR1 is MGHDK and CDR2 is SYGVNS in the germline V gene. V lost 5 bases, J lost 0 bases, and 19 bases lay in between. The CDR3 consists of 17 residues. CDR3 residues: CASSPGLLLFSNYGYTF. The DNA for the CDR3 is TGTGCCAGCAGTCCTGGACTCCTACTATTTTCTAACTATGGCTACACCTTC.

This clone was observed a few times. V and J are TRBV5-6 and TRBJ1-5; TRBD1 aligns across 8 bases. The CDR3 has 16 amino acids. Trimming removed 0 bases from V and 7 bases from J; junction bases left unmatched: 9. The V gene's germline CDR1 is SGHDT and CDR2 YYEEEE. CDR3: CASSLASGTGLQPQHF. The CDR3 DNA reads TGTGCCAGCAGCTTGGCAAGTGGGACAGGATTGCAGCCCCAGCATTTT.

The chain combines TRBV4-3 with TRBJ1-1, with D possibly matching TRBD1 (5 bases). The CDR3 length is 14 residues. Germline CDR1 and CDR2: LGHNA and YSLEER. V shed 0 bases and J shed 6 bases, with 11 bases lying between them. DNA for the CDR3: TGCGCCAGCAGCCAAGACGCGGGGGAGCCTGAAGCTTTCTTT. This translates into CASSQDAGEPEAFF.

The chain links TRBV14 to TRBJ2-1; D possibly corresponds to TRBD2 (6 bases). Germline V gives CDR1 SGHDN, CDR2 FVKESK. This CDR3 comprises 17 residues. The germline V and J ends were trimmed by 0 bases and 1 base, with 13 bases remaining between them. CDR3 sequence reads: CASSQDWAGRSYNEQFF. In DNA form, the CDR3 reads TGTGCCAGCAGCCAAGATTGGGCAGGGAGGTCCTACAATGAGCAGTTCTTC.

The CDR3 reads CASTGTRGETQYF. CDR3 sequence (DNA): TGTGCCAGCACCGGGACTAGAGGAGAGACCCAGTACTTC. The chain carries TRBV6-7 and TRBJ2-5; the match to TRBD2 covers 8 bases. TRBV6-7 is labeled an ORF, and its function is uncertain. Unmatched junction bases numbered 5, after V lost 7 bases and J lost 4 bases. This CDR3 has 13 residues.

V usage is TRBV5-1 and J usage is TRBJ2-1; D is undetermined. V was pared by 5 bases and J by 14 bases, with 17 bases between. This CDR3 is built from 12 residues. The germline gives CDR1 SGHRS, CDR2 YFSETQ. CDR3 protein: CASRSGSRSEFF. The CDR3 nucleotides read TGCGCCAGCAGGTCTGGATCGCGGTCTGAGTTCTTC.

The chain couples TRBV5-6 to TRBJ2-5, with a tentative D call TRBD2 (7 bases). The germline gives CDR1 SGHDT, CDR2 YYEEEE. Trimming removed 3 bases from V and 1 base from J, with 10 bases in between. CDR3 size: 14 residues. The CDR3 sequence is CASSSRGRQETQYF. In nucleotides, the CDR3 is TGTGCCAGCAGCTCGCGGGGGCGCCAAGAGACCCAGTACTTC.

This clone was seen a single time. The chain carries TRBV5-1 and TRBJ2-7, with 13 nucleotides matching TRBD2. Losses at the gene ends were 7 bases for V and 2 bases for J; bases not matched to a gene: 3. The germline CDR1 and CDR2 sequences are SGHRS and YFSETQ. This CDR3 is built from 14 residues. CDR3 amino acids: CASGTSGGAYEQYF. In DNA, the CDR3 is TGCGCCAGCGGTACTAGCGGGGGGGCCTACGAGCAGTACTTC.

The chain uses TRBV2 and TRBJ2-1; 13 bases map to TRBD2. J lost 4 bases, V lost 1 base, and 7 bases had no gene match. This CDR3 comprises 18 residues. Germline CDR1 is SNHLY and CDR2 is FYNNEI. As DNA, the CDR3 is TGTGCCAGCAGTGAAGTCGGACTAGCGGGGGCGCTTTACAATGAGCAGTTCTTC. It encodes CASSEVGLAGALYNEQFF.

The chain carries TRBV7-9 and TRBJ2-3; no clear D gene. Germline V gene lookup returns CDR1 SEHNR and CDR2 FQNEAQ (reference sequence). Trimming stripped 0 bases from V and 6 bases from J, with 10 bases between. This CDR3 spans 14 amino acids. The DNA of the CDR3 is TGTGCCAGCAGCTTAGCGCAGGCTATGGATACGCAGTATTTT. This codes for CASSLAQAMDTQYF.

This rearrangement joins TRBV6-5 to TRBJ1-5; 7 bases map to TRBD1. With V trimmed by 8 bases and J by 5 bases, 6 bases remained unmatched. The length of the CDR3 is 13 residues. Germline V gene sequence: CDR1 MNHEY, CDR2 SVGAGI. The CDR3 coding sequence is TGTGCCAGCTTCACAGGGGTCTATCAGCCCCAGCATTTT. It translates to CASFTGVYQPQHF.

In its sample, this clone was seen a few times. CDR3 sequence: CASVQGSSYNSPLHF. The CDR3, as DNA: TGTGCCAGTGTTCAGGGGAGCTCCTATAATTCACCCCTCCACTTT. V is TRBV19 and J is TRBJ1-6, with a tentative D call TRBD1 (6 bases). CDR1 is LNHDA and CDR2 is SQIVND in the germline V gene (reference sequence). Trimming took off 8 bases at V and 0 bases at J, with 11 bases between the two ends. The CDR3 is 15 amino acids.

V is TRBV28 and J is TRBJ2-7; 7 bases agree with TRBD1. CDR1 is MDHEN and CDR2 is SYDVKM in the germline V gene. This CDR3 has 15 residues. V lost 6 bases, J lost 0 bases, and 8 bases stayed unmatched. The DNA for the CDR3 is TGTGCCAGCAGAGCGTCGACAGGGCCCTCCTACGAGCAGTACTTC. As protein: CASRASTGPSYEQYF.

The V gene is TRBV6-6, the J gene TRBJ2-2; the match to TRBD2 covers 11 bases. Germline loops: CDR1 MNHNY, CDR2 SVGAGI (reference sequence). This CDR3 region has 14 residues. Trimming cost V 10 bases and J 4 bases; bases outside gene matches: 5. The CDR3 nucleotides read TGTGCCACGTGGGGGACTAGCGGCACCGGGGAGCTGTTTTTT. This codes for CATWGTSGTGELFF.

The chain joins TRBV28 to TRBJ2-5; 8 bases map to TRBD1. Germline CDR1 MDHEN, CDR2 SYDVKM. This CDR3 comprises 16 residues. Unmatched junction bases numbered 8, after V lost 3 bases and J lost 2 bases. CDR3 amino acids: CASSFQITGGQETQYF. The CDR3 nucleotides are TGTGCCAGCAGTTTCCAAATTACAGGGGGGCAAGAGACCCAGTACTTC.

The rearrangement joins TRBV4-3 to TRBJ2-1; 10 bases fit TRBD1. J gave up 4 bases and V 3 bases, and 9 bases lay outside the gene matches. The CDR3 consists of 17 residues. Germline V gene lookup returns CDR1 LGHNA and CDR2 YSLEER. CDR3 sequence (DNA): TGCGCCAGCAGCCATCCACTTCCGGGACAGGGGTACAATGAGCAGTTCTTC. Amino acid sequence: CASSHPLPGQGYNEQFF.

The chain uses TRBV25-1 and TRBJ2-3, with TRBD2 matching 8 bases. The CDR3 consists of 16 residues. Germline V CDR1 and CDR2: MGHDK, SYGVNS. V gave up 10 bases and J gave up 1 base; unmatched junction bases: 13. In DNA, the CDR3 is TGTGCCATCGGGGGGGGGCAGGCGGGTGGCACAGATACGCAGTATTTT. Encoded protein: CAIGGGQAGGTDTQYF. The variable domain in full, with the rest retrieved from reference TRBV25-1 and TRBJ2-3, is EADIYQTPRYLVIGTGKKITLECSQTMGHDKMYWYQQDPGMELHLIHYSYGVNSTEKGDLSSESTVSRIRTEHFPLTLESARPSHTSQYLCAIGGGQAGGTDTQYFGPGTRLTVL.

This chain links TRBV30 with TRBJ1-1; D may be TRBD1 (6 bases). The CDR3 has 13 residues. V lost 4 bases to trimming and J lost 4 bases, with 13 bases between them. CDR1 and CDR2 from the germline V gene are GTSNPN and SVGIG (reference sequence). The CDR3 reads CAWMLGGGTEAFF. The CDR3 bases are TGTGCCTGGATGTTGGGAGGGGGCACTGAAGCTTTCTTT.

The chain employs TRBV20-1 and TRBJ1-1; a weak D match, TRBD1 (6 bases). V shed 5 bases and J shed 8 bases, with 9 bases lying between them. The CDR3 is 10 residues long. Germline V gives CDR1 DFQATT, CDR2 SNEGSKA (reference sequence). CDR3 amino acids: CSAGQYEAFF. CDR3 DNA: TGCAGTGCTGGACAGTACGAAGCTTTCTTT.

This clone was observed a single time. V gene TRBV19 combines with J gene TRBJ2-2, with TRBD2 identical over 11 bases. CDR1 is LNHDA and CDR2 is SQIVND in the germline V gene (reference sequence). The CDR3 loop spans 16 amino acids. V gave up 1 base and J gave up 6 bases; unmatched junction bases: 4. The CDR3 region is CASSIGLAGGPGELFF. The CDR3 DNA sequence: TGTGCCAGTAGTATAGGGCTAGCGGGGGGTCCCGGGGAGCTGTTTTTT.

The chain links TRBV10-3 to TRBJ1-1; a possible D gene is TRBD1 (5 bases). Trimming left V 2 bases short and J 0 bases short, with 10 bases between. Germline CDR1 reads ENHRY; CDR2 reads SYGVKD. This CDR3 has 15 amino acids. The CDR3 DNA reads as TGTGCCATCAGTGAGGGGGCGCAGATGAACACTGAAGCTTTCTTT. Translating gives CAISEGAQMNTEAFF.